These 9 T cell receptor beta chains originate from one sample sequenced in a study of immune evolution from preneoplasia to lung adenocarcinoma. TCRdb keeps only in-frame clones here, not all; method: immunoSEQ multiplex PCR. The repertoire includes over 6,000 clones, about 79% of them detected once, and about 8% sits in the top ten. Material: FFPE minimally invasive lung adenocarcinoma tissue. Receptor source: a person aged 60-80 years with lung adenocarcinoma.

J is TRBJ2-7 and V is TRBV6-6; D might be TRBD2 (5 bases). Trimming left V 6 bases short and J 2 bases short, with 14 bases between. Germline values: CDR1 MNHNY, CDR2 SVGAGI (reference sequence). The CDR3 length is 14 residues. CDR3 loop: CASRQTSSPYEQYF. In nucleotides, the CDR3 is TGTGCCAGCAGACAAACTAGTTCCCCCTACGAGCAGTACTTC.

V is TRBV28 and J is TRBJ2-7, with 8 bases lining up with TRBD1. J gave up 3 bases and V 4 bases, and 2 bases lay outside the gene matches. This CDR3 region has 13 residues. From germline, CDR1 is MDHEN and CDR2 SYDVKM. The CDR3 sequence is CASSSGGLYEQYF. The CDR3 DNA sequence: TGTGCCAGCAGTTCAGGGGGCCTCTACGAGCAGTACTTC. Full variable domain (rest looked up from reference TRBV28 and TRBJ2-7): DVKVTQSSRYLVKRTGEKVFLECVQDMDHENMFWYRQDPGLGLRLIYFSYDVKMKEKGDIPEGYSVSREKKERFSLILESASTNQTSMYLCASSSGGLYEQYFGPGTRLTVT.

The chain combines TRBV7-8 with TRBJ1-1, with D unresolved. Trimming left V 0 bases short and J 5 bases short, with 7 bases between. CDR3 size: 13 residues. The V gene's germline CDR1 is SGHVS and CDR2 FQNEAQ. Written as DNA, the CDR3 is TGTGCCAGCAGCTTAGCGCGAAGGACTGAAGCTTTCTTT. Translated, it gives CASSLARRTEAFF. Full variable domain (missing parts from reference TRBV7-8 and TRBJ1-1): GAGVSQSPRYKVAKRGQDVALRCDPISGHVSLFWYQQALGQGPEFLTYFQNEAQLDKSGLPSDRFFAERPEGSVSTLKIQRTQQEDSAVYLCASSLARRTEAFFGQGTRLTVV.

The chain combines TRBV27 with TRBJ1-2; D remains ambiguous. The CDR3 runs 15 residues. V was cut by 2 bases and J by 7 bases, with 17 bases left in between. The V gene's germline CDR1 is MNHEY and CDR2 SMNVEV (reference sequence). CDR3 nucleotides: TGTGCCAGCAGTTTAACCGGGGTCGAACTCGGTGGCTACACCTTC. Translating it yields CASSLTGVELGGYTF.

This sequence joins TRBV5-1 and TRBJ2-3; 8 bases agree with TRBD2. This CDR3 contains 14 residues. CDR1 is SGHRS and CDR2 is YFSETQ in the germline V gene. The junction had 15 bases not matched to a gene; V was cut back by 4 bases and J by 14 bases. The CDR3 is CASSPWASGLVGYF. As DNA, the CDR3 is TGCGCCAGCAGCCCGTGGGCTAGCGGGCTGGTAGGGTATTTT.

V and J are TRBV10-3 and TRBJ1-2; the D gene is possibly TRBD1 (6 bases). V shed 5 bases and J shed 2 bases, with 15 bases lying between them. The CDR3 is made up of 15 amino acids. Germline V CDR1 and CDR2: ENHRY, SYGVKD. CDR3 protein: CAISPGTKENYGYTF. CDR3 in DNA: TGTGCCATCAGTCCCGGGACAAAGGAGAACTATGGCTACACCTTC.

This chain links TRBV19 with TRBJ2-7, with D possibly TRBD1 on 5 matching bases. The V end was cut by 0 bases, the J end by 0 bases, with 6 bases between. CDR3 length equals 14 residues. CDR1 is LNHDA, CDR2 SQIVND, per germline (reference sequence). The CDR3 region is CASSIETGSYEQYF. The CDR3 nucleotides are TGTGCCAGTAGTATAGAAACAGGCTCCTACGAGCAGTACTTC.

This clone is a singleton in its sample. The chain combines TRBV29-1 with TRBJ2-1, with 8 nucleotides matching TRBD1. CDR1 is SQVTM, CDR2 ANQGSEA, per germline. CDR3 size: 14 residues. V dropped 7 bases and J dropped 2; count of bases not matched to a gene: 7. The CDR3 sequence is CSAFSGQAYNEQFF. The CDR3, as DNA: TGCAGCGCTTTCTCGGGACAGGCCTACAATGAGCAGTTCTTC.

The chain uses TRBV6-6 and TRBJ2-1, with D unresolved. This CDR3 contains 13 residues. Germline CDR1 MNHNY, CDR2 SVGAGI (reference sequence). Between the trimmed V and J ends, which lost 6 bases and 8 bases, there was a span of 14 bases. CDR3: CASRRREGDEQFF. Written as DNA, the CDR3 is TGTGCCAGCAGAAGACGCGAAGGCGATGAGCAGTTCTTC.